The 24 T cell receptor beta chains in this list originate from one sample, sequenced in a study of PD-1 blockade in mismatch repair-deficient tumors. The protocol was immunoSEQ multiplex PCR, while the TCRdb copy is restricted to in-frame clones and leaves out a portion. Of roughly 80,000 clones detected, more than 65% appear once; the ten largest clones hold around 2.6%. Sequenced material: peripheral blood, taken 12 weeks after starting pembrolizumab. Receptor source: an adult with mismatch repair-deficient cancer.

The CDR3: CASSLPGGDTDTQYF. CDR3 in DNA: TGTGCCAGCAGCCTCCCGGGAGGTGACACAGATACGCAGTATTTT. The rearrangement joins TRBV12-1 to TRBJ2-3; TRBD2 is the table's D call, not checked against the DNA. TRBV12-1 is an annotated pseudogene. The CDR3 is 15 residues long.

In its sample, this clone was seen a few times. V gene TRBV4-1 combines with J gene TRBJ1-5; D uncertain. Germline values: CDR1 MGHRA, CDR2 YSYEKL. The CDR3 covers 17 residues. The V end was cut by 1 base, the J end by 0 bases, with 13 bases between. This chain's CDR3 is CASSQVDMGFSNQPQHF. CDR3 nucleotide sequence: TGCGCCAGCAGCCAAGTGGATATGGGATTTAGCAATCAGCCCCAGCATTTT.

The rearrangement joins TRBV27 to TRBJ2-1, with D possibly being TRBD2 (7 bases). V lost 5 bases and J 3 bases, leaving 17 bases between the germline ends. This CDR3 comprises 16 residues. Germline CDR1 reads MNHEY; CDR2 reads SMNVEV (reference sequence). The CDR3 nucleotides read TGTGCCAGCAGTGGGGGGGGCGGGAGAGGCTACAATGAGCAGTTCTTC. As protein: CASSGGGGRGYNEQFF.

CDR3 in DNA: TGCAGCGTTGGACAGGGGGCCTTAGCTAACTATGGCTACACCTTC. It encodes CSVGQGALANYGYTF. The chain is built from TRBV29-1 and TRBJ1-2, with TRBD1 identical over 10 bases. CDR3 length equals 15 residues. V lost 4 bases, J lost 0 bases, and 5 bases stayed unmatched. In germline, CDR1 is SQVTM, CDR2 ANQGSEA. Variable domain in full (rest from reference TRBV29-1 and TRBJ1-2): SAVISQKPSRDICQRGTSLTIQCQVDSQVTMMFWYRQQPGQSLTLIATANQGSEATYESGFVIDKFPISRPNLTFSTLTVSNMSPEDSSIYLCSVGQGALANYGYTFGSGTRLTVV.

This chain connects TRBV21-1 to TRBJ2-3; the table's D call, TRBD2, was not checked against the DNA. TRBV21-1 is recorded as a pseudogene. This CDR3 is built from 18 residues. The CDR3 spells CASSAPLAGAPGSDTQYF. The DNA of the CDR3 is TGTGCCAGCAGCGCCCCACTAGCGGGGGCGCCGGGATCAGATACGCAGTATTTT.

The V call is TRBV25-1, the J call TRBJ2-4; D is ambiguous. Trimming left V 4 bases short and J 0 bases short, with 13 bases between. The CDR3 is 16 residues long. The V gene's germline CDR1 is MGHDK and CDR2 SYGVNS. The CDR3 bases are TGTGCCAGCAGTGGCCGCTCGTGGCTAGCCAAAAACATTCAGTACTTC. Translation: CASSGRSWLAKNIQYF.

The chain carries TRBV6-5 and TRBJ2-6; 7 nucleotides align to TRBD1. CDR1 MNHEY and CDR2 SVGAGI come from the germline V gene. The CDR3 runs 15 residues. J was trimmed by 2 bases and V by 5 bases; bases with no gene match: 3. The DNA for the CDR3 is TGTGCCAGCAGTCATGGGACAGCTGGGGCCAACGTCCTGACTTTC. The encoded protein is CASSHGTAGANVLTF.

On this clone: The junction and the germline gene differ at one end; a read error may be behind it. The chain has TRBV11-3 and TRBJ2-3; tentatively, D is TRBD1 or TRBD2 (5 bases each). CDR3 length: 15 residues. The V gene's germline CDR1 is SGHNT and CDR2 YENEEA. The CDR3 sequence: CASSLGRGMTDTQYF. CDR3 DNA sequence: TGTGCCAGCAGTTTAGGCCGGGGCATGACAGATACGCAGTATTTT.

The chain employs TRBV7-6 and TRBJ2-7; 7 bases align to TRBD2. V lost 4 bases, J lost 5 bases, and 14 bases stayed unmatched. CDR1 and CDR2 (germline): SGHVS, FNYEAQ. CDR3 length: 16 amino acids. The CDR3 DNA follows: TGTGCCAGCAGCTCCCTTGGCGGGAGTAGGCCGAACGAGCAGTACTTC. Its translation: CASSSLGGSRPNEQYF. Full variable domain (rest looked up from reference TRBV7-6 and TRBJ2-7): GAGVSQSPRYKVTKRGQDVALRCDPISGHVSLYWYRQALGQGPEFLTYFNYEAQQDKSGLPNDRFSAERPEGSISTLTIQRTEQRDSAMYRCASSSLGGSRPNEQYFGPGTRLTVT.

The V and J genes are TRBV4-3 and TRBJ2-1, with 9 bases lining up with TRBD2. After removal of 3 bases from V and 7 bases from J, the junction contained 16 bases not matched to a gene. Per the germline V gene, CDR1 is LGHNA and CDR2 is YSLEER. The CDR3 contains 18 residues. The CDR3 bases are TGCGCCAGCAGCCATAGGGGCTCGGGACTAGCTGAGGGGAATGAGCAGTTCTTC. Protein sequence: CASSHRGSGLAEGNEQFF.

This clone was seen only a few times. The V gene is TRBV27, the J gene TRBJ2-2; D is undetermined. The germline V gene has CDR1 MNHEY and CDR2 SMNVEV (reference sequence). This CDR3 has 14 residues. The V and J ends lost 3 bases and 1 base respectively, with 6 bases between them. The CDR3: CASSFQQNTGELFF. The CDR3 region has the DNA TGTGCCAGCAGTTTCCAGCAGAACACCGGGGAGCTGTTTTTT.

A remark on this clone: A junction end diverges from the germline sequence, so it may reflect a read error. The rearrangement uses TRBV12-5 and TRBJ1-5; D gene uncertain. From germline, CDR1 is LGHNT and CDR2 FRNRAP. The CDR3 runs 16 residues. CDR3 in DNA: TGTGCTAGTGGCAACTACCCTTCAAATAGCAATCGGCCCCAGCATTTT. Translation: CASGNYPSNSNRPQHF.

This clone was detected only once. V usage is TRBV27 and J usage is TRBJ2-1; D is unresolved. The germline V and J ends were trimmed by 5 bases and 0 bases, with 14 bases remaining between them. The CDR3 extends over 16 amino acids. CDR1 and CDR2 (germline): MNHEY, SMNVEV (reference sequence). This chain's CDR3 is CASSTPLKSSYNEQFF. The DNA for the CDR3 is TGTGCCAGCAGTACGCCCCTTAAAAGCTCCTACAATGAGCAGTTCTTC.

The chain uses TRBV10-1 and TRBJ2-1; the match to TRBD2 covers 10 bases. With 6 bases clipped from V and 8 bases from J, the junction kept 7 bases outside the gene matches. Looked up from germline, CDR1 is WNHNN and CDR2 is SYGVQD (reference sequence). CDR3 length equals 14 residues. Written as DNA, the CDR3 is TGCGCCAGCAGCGCTAGCGGGAGCGTTGATGAGCAGTTCTTC. Translation gives CASSASGSVDEQFF.

The V gene is TRBV29-1, the J gene TRBJ2-5; D gene unclear. Germline CDR1 and CDR2: SQVTM and ANQGSEA. The CDR3 is 11 residues long. Trimming removed 4 bases from V and 2 bases from J, with 5 bases in between. The DNA for the CDR3 is TGCAGCGTTGGTGAACAAGAGACCCAGTACTTC. It translates to CSVGEQETQYF.

This chain connects TRBV6-6 to TRBJ1-5; D may be TRBD1 (5 bases). The CDR3 totals 13 residues. Trimming took 5 bases from V and 0 from J, leaving 5 bases between them. The germline V gene has CDR1 MNHNY and CDR2 SVGAGI (reference sequence). CDR3 amino acids: CASSRGSNQPQHF. CDR3 coding DNA: TGTGCCAGCAGTAGGGGTAGCAATCAGCCCCAGCATTTT.

The V gene is TRBV11-1, the J gene TRBJ2-1; 10 bases map to TRBD1. Germline V gives CDR1 SGHAT, CDR2 FQDESV (reference sequence). The trim removed 4 bases at V and 4 bases at J, leaving 4 bases unmatched. This CDR3 has 15 residues. The CDR3 nucleotides read TGTGCCAGCAGCTCGCGGACAGGGGGTTACAATGAGCAGTTCTTC. Translation: CASSSRTGGYNEQFF.

The chain carries TRBV21-1 and TRBJ1-1; the table's D call, TRBD1, has no DNA check behind it. TRBV21-1 is labeled a pseudogene. This CDR3 comprises 11 residues. CDR3 DNA: TGTGCCAGCAGCAAATGCCAGGAAGCTTTCTTT. This gives the protein CASSKCQEAFF.

This clone came up a few times. The chain has TRBV11-1 and TRBJ1-3, with no clear D. Germline V gene sequence: CDR1 SGHAT, CDR2 FQDESV (reference sequence). The CDR3 runs to 10 residues. Trimming left V 5 bases short and J 9 bases short, with 5 bases between. The CDR3 here is CASSLPTIYF. As DNA, the CDR3 is TGTGCCAGCAGCCTCCCCACCATATATTTT.

The V and J genes are TRBV25-1 and TRBJ1-1; possibly TRBD1 for D (6 bases). V lost 10 bases, J lost 6 bases, and 18 bases lay in between. The CDR3 sequence is 13 residues long. CDR1 and CDR2 from the germline V gene are MGHDK and SYGVNS. The CDR3 DNA sequence: TGTGCCACCGACCGGGGACAACCTCCTGAAGCTTTCTTT. Translating it yields CATDRGQPPEAFF. The variable domain in full, completed from reference TRBV25-1 and TRBJ1-1, reads EADIYQTPRYLVIGTGKKITLECSQTMGHDKMYWYQQDPGMELHLIHYSYGVNSTEKGDLSSESTVSRIRTEHFPLTLESARPSHTSQYLCATDRGQPPEAFFGQGTRLTVV.

The chain couples TRBV7-2 to TRBJ1-4; the D is unclear. Per the germline V gene, CDR1 is SGHTA and CDR2 is FQGNSA. Trimming shortened V by 5 bases and J by 0 bases, and 7 bases separated the two germline ends. This CDR3 has 14 residues. This CDR3 reads CASSPGATNEKLFF. CDR3 sequence (DNA): TGTGCCAGCAGCCCCGGTGCAACTAATGAAAAACTGTTTTTT.

This chain uses TRBV30 with TRBJ1-2; TRBD1 matches 7 bases. CDR1 and CDR2 from the germline V gene are GTSNPN and SVGIG (reference sequence). Losses at the gene ends were 1 base for V and 4 bases for J; bases not matched to a gene: 6. The CDR3 is 14 residues long. DNA for the CDR3: TGTGCCTGGAGTGGACAGGGTGCGATCTATGGCTACACCTTC. Translating it yields CAWSGQGAIYGYTF.

This clone was found a few times. The chain has TRBV9 and TRBJ2-7; 10 bases fit TRBD2. Unmatched junction bases numbered 12, after V lost 0 bases and J lost 9 bases. This CDR3 comprises 16 residues. Germline V CDR1 and CDR2: SGDLS, YYNGEE. The CDR3: CASSVATGTSAQSQYF. The CDR3 nucleotides read TGTGCCAGCAGCGTAGCTACAGGGACTAGCGCCCAATCGCAGTACTTC.

The chain combines TRBV29-1 with TRBJ1-4; the match to TRBD1 covers 10 bases. Unmatched junction bases numbered 8, after V lost 6 bases and J lost 7 bases. Per the germline V gene, CDR1 is SQVTM and CDR2 is ANQGSEA. CDR3 size: 14 residues. The DNA for the CDR3 is TGCAGCGTGGTCCGACAGGGGGCCGGTGAAAAACTGTTTTTT. It translates to CSVVRQGAGEKLFF.